This T cell receptor beta chain was profiled in a study of shared clonotypes between healthy human individuals. As for the study in general: Per donor, three plates held CD4 naive cells, three held CD4 memory, two held CD8 naive and one held CD8 memory. Study-wide results and limits: Measured sharing among donors was expected to vary with sequencing depth. Non-shared clonotypes displayed generation probabilities falling below those of clonotypes present in all four donors.

This clone showed up just once. Its antigen is currently unknown. With 3 bases clipped from V and 0 bases from J, the junction kept 10 bases outside the gene matches. Germline CDR1 reads LNHDA; CDR2 reads SQIVND (reference sequence). The length of the CDR3 is 18 residues. Sequencing was performed with immunoSEQ multiplex PCR; in TCRdb, only in-frame clones are kept and a portion is missing. The sample lists about a million clones, about 70% occurring once. Those who donated, Caucasian adults without exception, all lived in Nashville, Tennessee. This chain links TRBV19 with TRBJ1-5, with 8 bases aligning to TRBD1. The receptor was isolated from a young man in good health. Sequencing used memory CD4+ T cells sorted from blood. Sample subset: CD45RA-negative fraction. The CDR3 bases are TGTGCCAGTAGTATTTCCGGACAGGGTCTTTATAGCAATCAGCCCCAGCATTTT. It specifies CASSISGQGLYSNQPQHF. The variable domain in full, completed from reference TRBV19 and TRBJ1-5, reads DGGITQSPKYLFRKEGQNVTLSCEQNLNHDAMYWYRQDPGQGLRLIYYSQIVNDFQKGDIAEGYSVSREKKESFPLTVTSAQKNPTAFYLCASSISGQGLYSNQPQHFGDGTRLSIL.